This TCR beta chain was found in a study of identical twins. Whole-study results and caveats: Partial confounding of zero-insertion analyses by invariant MAIT and iNKT cells was possible.

From the 5' RACE reads, TCRdb called clonotypes with MiXCR, one entry per CDR3 protein. The data contain approximately 500,000 distinct CDR3 sequences, about 24% of them singletons. About this clonotype: The antigen remains undetermined.

These data also formed part of another study, on T cells expressing NK-cell markers.

Sequences were obtained from CD4+ T cells sorted from blood. The clonotype was recovered from a woman between 18 and 29 years old in good health.

The CDR3 bases are TGCGCCAGCAGCCAAGATAAGACATCGAACACCGGGGAGCTGTTTTTT. Amino acid sequence: CASSQDKTSNTGELFF. The V call is TRBV4-3, the J call TRBJ2-2, with D unresolved. V lost 0 bases and J lost 0, with 8 bases in between. Germline CDR1 is LGHNA and CDR2 is YSLEER. This CDR3 contains 16 residues.